This TCR beta chain was sequenced for a study of identical twins. Study findings and constraints: Among out-of-frame alpha sequences shared by twins, low generation probability occurred in excess. Beta out-of-frame twin sharing showed a weaker excess. It was cross-sectional statistical analysis, not following the same donors, that the conclusions relied on.

This clonotype has ten or more counts. Its antigen is still unknown. This CDR3 spans 14 amino acids. Trimming pared 1 base from V and 7 bases from J, leaving 11 bases between. Unique molecular identifiers were present on the cDNA, which also gained a universal primer site by template switching. MiXCR, run by TCRdb on the 5' RACE reads, gives a single entry per CDR3 protein. Of 350,000 or so distinct CDR3 sequences listed, approximately 8.7% are singletons. Sequencing input: naive T cells sorted from blood. V is TRBV12-3 or TRBV12-4 and J is TRBJ2-4; D gene ambiguous. The TCR sequence derives from a woman in her fifties or sixties in good health. This CDR3 reads CASSLGVVLNIQYF. The CDR3 nucleotides read TGTGCCAGCAGTTTAGGGGTAGTTTTGAACATTCAGTACTTC.